One and the same sample provided the 20 T cell receptor beta chains below, sequenced in a study of human T cells and chemical hapten exposure. Time point denoted: pre-sensitization, week 0. Treatment noted: therapeutic diphenylcyclopropenone sensitization with weekly scalp DPC. TCRdb reprocessed the RACE reads with MiXCR, giving one entry per CDR3 protein. The sample holds about 70,000 distinct CDR3 sequences, roughly 9.7% seen once. Sequencing used whole blood, obtained in connection with sensitization to the hapten diphenylcyclopropenone (DPC). These receptors were taken from a woman in her fifties or sixties with alopecia areata. Some clones in this sample may be carry-over from other donors' samples.

The chain has TRBV3-1 and TRBJ1-1; weak D call: TRBD1 (6 bases). V was clipped by 4 bases and J by 4 bases, with 10 bases between them. Germline assignment: CDR1 LGHDT and CDR2 YNNKEL (reference sequence). This CDR3 comprises 13 residues. CDR3 in amino acids: CASSRRGGTEAFF. CDR3 DNA sequence: TGTGCCAGCAGCCGGCGAGGGGGCACTGAAGCTTTCTTT.

This chain links TRBV5-6 with TRBJ2-7; tentatively, D is TRBD1 (5 bases). V gave up 4 bases and J gave up 3 bases, with 11 bases separating them. The CDR3 covers 13 residues. The germline gives CDR1 SGHDT, CDR2 YYEEEE. The CDR3 DNA reads TGTGCCAGCAGCAACGACAGAAACTACGAGCAGTACTTC. Translated: CASSNDRNYEQYF. Drawing the rest from reference TRBV5-6 and TRBJ2-7, the complete variable domain is DAGVTQSPTHLIKTRGQQVTLRCSPKSGHDTVSWYQQALGQGPQFIFQYYEEEERQRGNFPDRFSGHQFPNYSSELNVNALLLGDSALYLCASSNDRNYEQYFGPGTRLTVT.

This clonotype was detected only a few times. The chain recombines TRBV7-9 with TRBJ1-5; 12 bases agree with TRBD1. J gave up 1 base and V 5 bases, and 6 bases lay outside the gene matches. In germline, CDR1 is SEHNR, CDR2 FQNEAQ (reference sequence). The CDR3 has 17 amino acids. CDR3: CASSPGTGGLSNQPQHF. In DNA form, the CDR3 reads TGTGCCAGCAGCCCAGGGACAGGGGGCCTAAGCAATCAGCCCCAGCATTTT.

This clonotype has a count of ten or more. This chain joins TRBV7-8 and TRBJ2-7; D unclear. Trimming stripped 4 bases from V and 4 bases from J, with 17 bases between. This CDR3 is built from 15 residues. Germline V gene data show CDR1 as SGHVS and CDR2 as FQNEAQ. Here the CDR3 DNA reads TGTGCCAGCAGCTCACAGACTGGCAAGAAATACGAGCAGTACTTC. Amino acid sequence: CASSSQTGKKYEQYF. The entire variable domain, with the rest obtained from reference TRBV7-8 and TRBJ2-7, is as follows: GAGVSQSPRYKVAKRGQDVALRCDPISGHVSLFWYQQALGQGPEFLTYFQNEAQLDKSGLPSDRFFAERPEGSVSTLKIQRTQQEDSAVYLCASSSQTGKKYEQYFGPGTRLTVT.

This clonotype showed up many times. The V gene is TRBV20-1, the J gene TRBJ2-2; 8 nucleotides match TRBD1. Losses at the gene ends were 1 base for V and 6 bases for J; bases not matched to a gene: 7. From germline, CDR1 is DFQATT and CDR2 SNEGSKA (reference sequence). The CDR3 spans 15 residues. The CDR3 spells CSARGKQGAAGELFF. The CDR3 DNA sequence: TGCAGTGCTAGAGGGAAGCAGGGGGCCGCCGGGGAGCTGTTTTTT.

This clonotype occurred many times. The V and J genes are TRBV19 and TRBJ2-7; 11 bases are a match to TRBD1. CDR1 LNHDA and CDR2 SQIVND come from the germline V gene (reference sequence). J lost 7 bases, V lost 5 bases, and 25 bases had no gene match. This CDR3 region has 20 residues. The CDR3 protein is CASSGPGLSQDRGPLGEQYF. CDR3 in DNA: TGTGCCAGTAGTGGCCCCGGACTATCCCAGGACAGGGGGCCGTTGGGGGAGCAGTACTTC. The entire variable domain, with the rest obtained from reference TRBV19 and TRBJ2-7, is as follows: DGGITQSPKYLFRKEGQNVTLSCEQNLNHDAMYWYRQDPGQGLRLIYYSQIVNDFQKGDIAEGYSVSREKKESFPLTVTSAQKNPTAFYLCASSGPGLSQDRGPLGEQYFGPGTRLTVT.

Ten or more counts support this clonotype. The V gene is TRBV29-1, the J gene TRBJ1-3; D is unresolved. CDR3 length: 13 residues. CDR1 is SQVTM, CDR2 ANQGSEA, per germline. V was cut by 5 bases and J by 7 bases, with 15 bases left in between. CDR3 DNA: TGCAGCGTTTACCGACCCCCAGCGAACACCATATATTTT. It codes for CSVYRPPANTIYF.

J is TRBJ1-5 and V is TRBV6-1, with D maybe TRBD1 (5 bases). Germline lookup yields CDR1 MNHNS and CDR2 SASEGT. The CDR3 consists of 15 residues. Trimming removed 7 bases from V and 6 bases from J, with 19 bases in between. CDR3 region: CASTSSWGTVQPQHF. The DNA for the CDR3 is TGTGCCAGCACCTCCTCCTGGGGGACGGTTCAGCCCCAGCATTTT.

This clonotype was observed many times. The CDR3: CASSHDAGGGLLEQFF. DNA of the CDR3: TGTGCCAGCAGCCATGACGCCGGGGGGGGTCTACTGGAGCAGTTCTTC. The chain carries TRBV3-1 and TRBJ2-1; TRBD2 aligns across 8 bases. The CDR3 is 16 amino acids. J gave up 10 bases and V 3 bases, and 14 bases lay outside the gene matches. Per germline, CDR1 LGHDT and CDR2 YNNKEL (reference sequence).

The V call is TRBV20-1, the J call TRBJ2-2, with D unresolved. V lost 0 bases to trimming and J lost 1 base, with 9 bases between them. Germline V gene data show CDR1 as DFQATT and CDR2 as SNEGSKA (reference sequence). The CDR3 length is 15 residues. This CDR3 reads CSARDLRGNTGELFF. The CDR3 region has the DNA TGCAGTGCTAGAGATCTGCGCGGGAACACCGGGGAGCTGTTTTTT.

This clonotype has ten or more counts. The chain carries TRBV14 and TRBJ1-6; 7 bases agree with TRBD1. Looked up from germline, CDR1 is SGHDN and CDR2 is FVKESK. Germline trimming cut 2 bases from V and 7 bases from J; bases unmatched to any gene: 5. The CDR3 totals 15 residues. The CDR3: CASSQQQGRNSPLHF. The CDR3 DNA is TGTGCCAGCAGCCAACAACAGGGGCGGAATTCACCCCTCCACTTT.

The table lists this clonotype with a few counts. DNA for the CDR3: TGTGCCACCAGGCAGTCAATGAGCACAGATACGCAGTATTTT. Translating gives CATRQSMSTDTQYF. This chain uses TRBV15 with TRBJ2-3; no clear D gene. Germline V gene data show CDR1 as LNHNV and CDR2 as YYDKDF (reference sequence). The V and J ends lost 6 bases and 0 bases respectively, with 10 bases between them. The CDR3 consists of 14 residues.

The sample holds many counts of this clonotype. The V call is TRBV18, the J call TRBJ1-3; D might be TRBD1 (5 bases). The length of the CDR3 is 17 residues. Germline V CDR1 and CDR2: KGHSH, LQKENI. Trimming removed 6 bases at V and 0 bases at J, with 18 bases between. In DNA form, the CDR3 reads TGTGCCAGCTCGAGCGGGGCAGCCGGGCGCTCTGGAAACACCATATATTTT. It is translated as CASSSGAAGRSGNTIYF.

This chain joins TRBV27 and TRBJ2-3; tentative D call: TRBD2 (6 bases). The CDR3 is made up of 14 amino acids. The V gene lost 2 bases and the J gene lost 4 bases, with 10 bases spanning the gap. Germline V gene sequence: CDR1 MNHEY, CDR2 SMNVEV (reference sequence). The CDR3 DNA reads TGTGCCAGCAGTTTAGGAGGGTCCCCAGATACGCAGTATTTT. Protein: CASSLGGSPDTQYF.

The chain recombines TRBV9 with TRBJ2-3, with 10 positions matching TRBD2. Trimming cost V 4 bases and J 5 bases; bases outside gene matches: 10. The CDR3 is 16 residues long. Germline CDR1 and CDR2: SGDLS and YYNGEE. The CDR3 coding sequence is TGTGCCAGCAGCATCTCAAGCGGGAGGGCCTTAGATACGCAGTATTTT. The encoded protein is CASSISSGRALDTQYF.

The chain couples TRBV7-2 to TRBJ2-7; 7 bases line up with TRBD1. From germline, CDR1 is SGHTA and CDR2 FQGNSA. J gave up 0 bases and V 5 bases, and 7 bases lay outside the gene matches. The CDR3 is 15 amino acids. The CDR3 DNA sequence: TGTGCCAGCAGCCCGGCGACAGGGTACTCCTACGAGCAGTACTTC. Its translation is CASSPATGYSYEQYF.

About this clonotype: A read error may explain this, as a much larger clone is one base away. This sequence joins TRBV24-1 and TRBJ2-3; TRBD1 aligns across 11 bases. CDR3 length equals 17 residues. Germline values: CDR1 KGHDR, CDR2 SFDVKD. V lost 4 bases, J lost 4 bases, and 9 bases stayed unmatched. The CDR3 DNA follows: TGTGCCACCAGTGACCGGGGGACAGGGGGATTCGCAGATACGCAGTATTTT. Translation gives CATSDRGTGGFADTQYF.

This clonotype was counted ten times or more. The chain carries TRBV4-2 and TRBJ1-5; TRBD1 is a possible D gene (6 bases). Trimming removed 4 bases at V and 6 bases at J, with 13 bases between. This CDR3 comprises 14 residues. From germline, CDR1 is LGHNA and CDR2 YNFKEQ. As DNA, the CDR3 is TGTGCCAGCAGCCGAGGAACAGGGACTCAGCCCCAGCATTTT. Translated, it gives CASSRGTGTQPQHF.

In this sample, this clonotype turned up many times. V gene TRBV3-1 combines with J gene TRBJ2-3, with 15 bases matching TRBD2. The CDR3 spans 20 residues. J lost 0 bases, V lost 4 bases, and 11 bases had no gene match. Germline values: CDR1 LGHDT, CDR2 YNNKEL (reference sequence). The CDR3 coding sequence is TGTGCCAGCAGCCCCTACCGGACTAGCGGGGGGGCCTTTAGCACAGATACGCAGTATTTT. Translated, it gives CASSPYRTSGGAFSTDTQYF.

The chain couples TRBV5-5 to TRBJ1-6; the D gene is possibly TRBD1 (6 bases). Germline-derived CDR1 and CDR2 are SGHKS and YYEKEE (reference sequence). Trimming stripped 7 bases from V and 3 bases from J, with 14 bases between. This CDR3 has 15 residues. CDR3 nucleotides: TGTGCCAGCGGTGACCAGGGGAACTATAATTCACCCCTCCACTTT. Amino acid sequence: CASGDQGNYNSPLHF.